Shown below are 5 T cell receptor beta chains from a single sample sequenced in a study of blood T cell repertoires in COVID-19. Assay used: immunoSEQ multiplex PCR; TCRdb lists only in-frame clones, some missing. The table lists fewer than 200,000 clones, around 83% of them singletons. Sequenced material: PBMCs or T cells enriched from blood (not recorded which). The source of these receptors is a woman in her thirties or forties in a cohort exposed to, infected with or recovered from COVID-19 (not recorded which).

This clone was seen only a few times. The chain uses TRBV28 and TRBJ1-2, with 8 bases identical to TRBD1. V was clipped by 5 bases and J by 7 bases; unmatched bases: 15. CDR3 length: 16 residues. In germline, CDR1 is MDHEN, CDR2 SYDVKM. CDR3 sequence (DNA): TGTGCCAGCAGTGAACCCGGGACAGGTCCCGCCGTTGGCTACACCTTC. This translates into CASSEPGTGPAVGYTF.

V gene TRBV29-1 combines with J gene TRBJ2-7, with unresolved D. The germline V gene encodes CDR1 SQVTM and CDR2 ANQGSEA. This CDR3 contains 11 residues. The ends were cut back, 5 bases at V and 4 bases at J, with 9 bases in the middle. In nucleotides, the CDR3 is TGCAGCGTTCTCGCTCAGTACGAGCAGTACTTC. This translates into CSVLAQYEQYF.

In its sample, this clone was seen once. The rearrangement uses TRBV7-9 and TRBJ1-3; D possibly corresponds to TRBD1 (5 bases). Between the trimmed V and J ends, which lost 5 bases and 3 bases, there was a span of 11 bases. The CDR3 loop spans 14 amino acids. Germline CDR1 reads SEHNR; CDR2 reads FQNEAQ (reference sequence). CDR3 sequence (DNA): TGTGCCAGCAGCACGACAGACGATGGAAACACCATATATTTT. Translation gives CASSTTDDGNTIYF. Filled out from reference TRBV7-9 and TRBJ1-3, the complete variable domain reads DTGVSQNPRHKITKRGQNVTFRCDPISEHNRLYWYRQTLGQGPEFLTYFQNEAQLEKSRLLSDRFSAERPKGSFSTLEIQRTEQGDSAMYLCASSTTDDGNTIYFGEGSWLTVV.

The chain recombines TRBV19 with TRBJ2-7; D gene uncertain. The CDR3 extends over 16 amino acids. In germline, CDR1 is LNHDA, CDR2 SQIVND (reference sequence). V was pared by 0 bases and J by 2 bases, with 14 bases between. CDR3: CASSIDAVTLPYEQYF. The CDR3 DNA reads as TGTGCCAGTAGTATAGACGCCGTGACATTGCCCTACGAGCAGTACTTC.

The gene calls are TRBV4-1 and TRBJ1-2, with TRBD1 matching 8 bases. Germline CDR1 and CDR2: MGHRA and YSYEKL. V was clipped by 6 bases and J by 8 bases; unmatched bases: 8. CDR3 length: 13 amino acids. CDR3 sequence: CASRDLTGVGYTF. The CDR3 nucleotides read TGCGCCAGCAGAGATCTGACAGGGGTGGGCTACACCTTC.